The present T cell receptor (beta chain) was sequenced within a study of blood T cell repertoires in COVID-19. Study at large: The origin of the acute and convalescent COVID-19 samples was the United States, Italy and Spain. The analysed material was cDNA or gDNA that came from T cells, B-cell-depleted T cells, or PBMCs.

TCRdb keeps only in-frame clones here, not all; method: immunoSEQ multiplex PCR. This table has 200,000 to 250,000 clones, about 90% appearing once. The study drew participants aged about 18 to 90 years from roughly 25 US areas. The CDR3 has 15 amino acids. Germline V gene data show CDR1 as MNHNS and CDR2 as SASEGT. Losses at the gene ends were 3 bases for V and 8 bases for J; bases not matched to a gene: 5. What was sequenced was PBMCs or T cells enriched from blood (not recorded which). The clonotype comes from a woman aged 45-59 years with acute COVID-19. V and J are TRBV6-1 and TRBJ2-4; 12 bases are a match to TRBD1. The CDR3 sequence: CASSEGTGGTYIQYF. CDR3 in DNA: TGTGCCAGCAGTGAGGGGACAGGGGGCACGTACATTCAGTACTTC.